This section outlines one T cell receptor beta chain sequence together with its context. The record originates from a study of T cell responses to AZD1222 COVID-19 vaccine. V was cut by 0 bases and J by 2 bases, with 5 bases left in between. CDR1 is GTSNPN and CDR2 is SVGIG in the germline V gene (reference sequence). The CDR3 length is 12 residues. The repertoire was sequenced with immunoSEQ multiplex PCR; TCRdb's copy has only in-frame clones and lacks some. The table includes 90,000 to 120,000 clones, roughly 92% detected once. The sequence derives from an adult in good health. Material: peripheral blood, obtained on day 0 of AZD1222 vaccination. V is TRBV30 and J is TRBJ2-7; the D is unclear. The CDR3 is CAWSVGTYEQYF. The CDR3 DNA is TGTGCCTGGAGTGTGGGCACCTACGAGCAGTACTTC.